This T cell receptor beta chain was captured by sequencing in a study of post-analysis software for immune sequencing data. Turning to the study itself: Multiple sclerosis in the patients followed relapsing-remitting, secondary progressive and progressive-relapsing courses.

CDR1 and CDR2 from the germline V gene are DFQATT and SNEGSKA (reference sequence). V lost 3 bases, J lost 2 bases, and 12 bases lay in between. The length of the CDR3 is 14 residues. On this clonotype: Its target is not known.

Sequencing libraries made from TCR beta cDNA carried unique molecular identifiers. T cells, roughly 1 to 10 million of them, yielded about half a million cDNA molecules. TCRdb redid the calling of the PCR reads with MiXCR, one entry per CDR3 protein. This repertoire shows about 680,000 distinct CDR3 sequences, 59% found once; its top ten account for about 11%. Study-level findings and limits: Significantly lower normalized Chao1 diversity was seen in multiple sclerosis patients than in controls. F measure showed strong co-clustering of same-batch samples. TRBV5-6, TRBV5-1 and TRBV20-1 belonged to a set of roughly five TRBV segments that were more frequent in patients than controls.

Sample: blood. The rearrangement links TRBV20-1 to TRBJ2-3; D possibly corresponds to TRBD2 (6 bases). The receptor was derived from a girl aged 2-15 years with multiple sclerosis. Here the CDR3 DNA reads TGCAGTGCTAGTCATAGCGGAAACACAGATACGCAGTATTTT. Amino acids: CSASHSGNTDTQYF.